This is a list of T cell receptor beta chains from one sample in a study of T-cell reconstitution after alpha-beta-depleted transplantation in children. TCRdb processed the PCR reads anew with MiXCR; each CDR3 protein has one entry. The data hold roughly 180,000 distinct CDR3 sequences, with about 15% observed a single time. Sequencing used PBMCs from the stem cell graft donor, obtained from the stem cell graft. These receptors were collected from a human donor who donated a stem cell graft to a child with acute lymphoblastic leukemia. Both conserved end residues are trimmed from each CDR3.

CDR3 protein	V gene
ASSYYKGDTEAF	TRBV5-1
SVVGGDSYEQY	TRBV29-1
ASTPGATGGTFYGYT	TRBV12-3/TRBV12-4
ASRPTGSYEQY	TRBV6-1
ASSLDGIQQPQH	TRBV5-1
SAWGQGLGGDTQY	TRBV20-1
SARSFQGDSARNTEAF	TRBV20-1
SARDPGAEQF	TRBV20-1
SARDSGTGASDGGELF	TRBV20-1
ASSLQLVDLNTQY	TRBV7-9
ASSELGGRMYEQY	TRBV10-2
SASFGFEGDTQY	TRBV20-1
SARQGASYGYT	TRBV29-1
ASSLAGSQSQETQY	TRBV28
SAYPGTGKADTQY	TRBV20-1
ASSLTPDRYEQY	TRBV5-1
SVEVTRAHEQY	TRBV29-1
ASNRQGTDTQY	TRBV5-1
ASSPDRLDTGELF	TRBV5-6
ASSLRGPGNTIY	TRBV5-1
ASSLVVSGSTETQY	TRBV5-1
ASTPYNEQF	TRBV12-3/TRBV12-4
ASSPYRGLEYEQF	TRBV5-1
ASSPNSGSRTDTQY	TRBV5-1
ASSRDIWKQPQH	TRBV3-1
SAEAASSSYEQY	TRBV20-1
ASILKSEGQGGEQY	TRBV5-5
ASSLMGIRYT	TRBV12-3/TRBV12-4
ASSSPGLAGGPHEQF	TRBV5-6
ATSPTSGTGGNEQY	TRBV15
ASSQGPPGNNSPLH	TRBV5-6
ASSLAGGPNSPLH	TRBV7-6
ASRQPGLETGEKLF	TRBV12-3/TRBV12-4
SATGTGGRWTEAF	TRBV20-1
ASSSQSGGASGYT	TRBV6-5
ASSHIVPDTQY	TRBV7-9
SASKDDSRSEQY	TRBV20-1
AWIGAGYNDTQY	TRBV30
SARAQGTYGYT	TRBV20-1
ASSRDRSSYNEQF	TRBV5-4
ASSLSGRDYEQY	TRBV5-1
AISVERANTQY	TRBV10-3
ASRLTGGVGTEAF	TRBV28
ASSIFFPTRGQSYEQY	TRBV11-2
ASSLDREEDTQY	TRBV7-7
ASSPRQAWDTEAF	TRBV19
ASSQDYRAVQPQH	TRBV4-1
ASSPGQGVSYNEQF	TRBV6-1
ASGGTSGTDTQY	TRBV7-9
SATSDGDTEAF	TRBV20-1
ASSAQESYNEQF	TRBV5-1
AISPRERGTDTQY	TRBV10-3
ASSKVSQSATSGILAKNIQY	TRBV21-1
ASSLGTDRNTIY	TRBV7-6
ASSLGVWEKLF	TRBV7-2
ASSRDSLTR	TRBV5-1
ASSTSGAENEKLF	TRBV5-1
ASSHPLRRVGNIQY	TRBV4-1
ASSQAHGDNEKLF	TRBV4-1
ASSPEPLAGVTDTQY	TRBV19